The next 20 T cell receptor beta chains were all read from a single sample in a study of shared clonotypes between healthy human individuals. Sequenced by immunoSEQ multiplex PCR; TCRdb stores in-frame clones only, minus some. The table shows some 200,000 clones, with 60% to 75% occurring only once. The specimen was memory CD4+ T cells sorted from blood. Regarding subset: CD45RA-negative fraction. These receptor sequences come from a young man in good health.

The CDR3 protein is CASSIIPGGGYNEQFF. CDR3 nucleotides: TGTGCCAGTAGTATAATCCCGGGGGGAGGATACAATGAGCAGTTCTTC. V and J are TRBV19 and TRBJ2-1; 7 bases align to TRBD2. Germline CDR1 is LNHDA and CDR2 is SQIVND (reference sequence). The junction had 8 bases not matched to a gene; V was cut back by 2 bases and J by 4 bases. The CDR3 consists of 16 residues. Supplemented by reference TRBV19 and TRBJ2-1, the full variable domain reads DGGITQSPKYLFRKEGQNVTLSCEQNLNHDAMYWYRQDPGQGLRLIYYSQIVNDFQKGDIAEGYSVSREKKESFPLTVTSAQKNPTAFYLCASSIIPGGGYNEQFFGPGTRLTVL.

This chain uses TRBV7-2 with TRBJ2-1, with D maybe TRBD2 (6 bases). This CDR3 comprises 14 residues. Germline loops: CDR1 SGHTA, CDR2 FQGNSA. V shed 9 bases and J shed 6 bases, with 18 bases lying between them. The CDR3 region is CARSTRGVGNEQFF. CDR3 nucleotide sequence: TGTGCCAGATCGACTAGAGGAGTAGGCAATGAGCAGTTCTTC.

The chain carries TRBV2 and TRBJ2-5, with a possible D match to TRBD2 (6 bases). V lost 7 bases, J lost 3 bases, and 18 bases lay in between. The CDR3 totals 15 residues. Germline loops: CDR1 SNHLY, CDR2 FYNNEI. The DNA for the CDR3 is TGTGCCAGCACCTCTCCGGGACTCACAAAAGAGACCCAGTACTTC. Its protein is CASTSPGLTKETQYF.

The DNA of the CDR3 is TGTGCCAGCAGTTTATATGGGACTAGCGGGAGGGAGACCCAGTACTTC. Translated, it gives CASSLYGTSGRETQYF. The chain couples TRBV28 to TRBJ2-5; TRBD2 matches 15 bases. Looked up from germline, CDR1 is MDHEN and CDR2 is SYDVKM. The CDR3 spans 16 residues. V trimming: 1 base; J trimming: 5 bases; junction bases outside the gene matches: 2.

The CDR3 is CASSQGPNTYEQYF. The CDR3 nucleotides are TGTGCCAGCAGCCAAGGACCCAACACCTACGAGCAGTACTTC. J is TRBJ2-7 and V is TRBV7-3; D uncertain. This CDR3 is built from 14 residues. Germline CDR1 is SGHTA and CDR2 is FQGTGA. Trimming cost V 5 bases and J 2 bases, with 13 bases left between them.

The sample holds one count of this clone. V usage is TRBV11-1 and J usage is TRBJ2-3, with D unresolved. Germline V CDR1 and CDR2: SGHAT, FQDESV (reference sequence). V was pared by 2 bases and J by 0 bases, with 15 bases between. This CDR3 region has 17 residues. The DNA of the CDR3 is TGTGCCAGCAGCTTAATACCGACACTGAAAAGCACAGATACGCAGTATTTT. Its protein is CASSLIPTLKSTDTQYF.

CDR3 sequence: CASSRKRGQPQHF. For the CDR3, the DNA is TGCGCCAGCAGCCGGAAAAGGGGGCAGCCCCAGCATTTT. The gene calls are TRBV4-3 and TRBJ1-5, with D maybe TRBD1 (6 bases). This CDR3 region has 13 residues. Trimming took 4 bases from V and 7 from J, leaving 11 bases between them. The germline V gene encodes CDR1 LGHNA and CDR2 YSLEER.

In DNA, the CDR3 is TGTGCCTGGACTCCCGACGGGTACTCCTACGAGCAGTACTTC. Its translation is CAWTPDGYSYEQYF. The chain combines TRBV30 with TRBJ2-7, with unresolved D. This CDR3 is 14 amino acids long. Trimming left V 4 bases short and J 0 bases short, with 13 bases between. Germline V gene lookup returns CDR1 GTSNPN and CDR2 SVGIG (reference sequence).

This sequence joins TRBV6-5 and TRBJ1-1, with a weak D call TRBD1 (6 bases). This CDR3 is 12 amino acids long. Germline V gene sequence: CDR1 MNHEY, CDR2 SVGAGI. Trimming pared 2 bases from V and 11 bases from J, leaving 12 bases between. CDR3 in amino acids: CASSYMGGSAFF. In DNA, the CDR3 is TGTGCCAGCAGTTACATGGGGGGCTCGGCTTTCTTT.

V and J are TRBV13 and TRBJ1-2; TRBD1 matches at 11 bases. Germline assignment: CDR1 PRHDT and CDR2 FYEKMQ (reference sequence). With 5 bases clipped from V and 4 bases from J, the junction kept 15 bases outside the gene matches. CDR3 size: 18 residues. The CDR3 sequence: CASSADRTGGRYSYGYTF. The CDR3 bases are TGTGCCAGCAGCGCCGATAGGACAGGGGGCAGATATAGCTATGGCTACACCTTC.

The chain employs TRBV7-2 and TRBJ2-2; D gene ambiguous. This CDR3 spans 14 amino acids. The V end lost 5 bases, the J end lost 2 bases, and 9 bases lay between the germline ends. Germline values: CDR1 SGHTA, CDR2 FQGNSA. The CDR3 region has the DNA TGTGCCAGCAGCCCCGAAATTAACACCGGGGAGCTGTTTTTT. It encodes CASSPEINTGELFF.

In DNA, the CDR3 is TGTGCCAGCAGCCCCTTTACGGGAGCGAACGAGCAGTACTTC. This translates into CASSPFTGANEQYF. The chain couples TRBV9 to TRBJ2-7, with TRBD2 as a possible D gene (6 bases). The ends were cut back, 4 bases at V and 5 bases at J, with 16 bases in the middle. Germline CDR1 is SGDLS and CDR2 is YYNGEE. CDR3 length: 14 amino acids.

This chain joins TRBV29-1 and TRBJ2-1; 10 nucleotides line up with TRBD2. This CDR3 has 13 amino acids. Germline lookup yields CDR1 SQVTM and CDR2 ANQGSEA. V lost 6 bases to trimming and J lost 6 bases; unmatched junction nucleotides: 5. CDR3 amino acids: CSVLAGALNEQFF. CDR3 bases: TGCAGCGTCCTAGCGGGAGCTCTCAATGAGCAGTTCTTC.

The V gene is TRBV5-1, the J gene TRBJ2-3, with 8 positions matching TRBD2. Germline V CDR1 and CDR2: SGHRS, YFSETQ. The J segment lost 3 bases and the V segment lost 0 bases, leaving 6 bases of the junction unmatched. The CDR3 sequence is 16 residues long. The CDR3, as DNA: TGCGCCAGCAGCTTGGTTGCGGGGGGAGTGACAGATACGCAGTATTTT. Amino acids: CASSLVAGGVTDTQYF.

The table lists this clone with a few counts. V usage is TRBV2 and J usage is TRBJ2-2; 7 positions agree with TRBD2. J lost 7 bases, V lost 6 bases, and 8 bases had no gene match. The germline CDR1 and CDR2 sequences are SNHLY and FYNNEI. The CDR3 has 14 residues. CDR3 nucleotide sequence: TGTGCCAGCAGGTTTGCGGGAGTAGACGGGGAGCTGTTTTTT. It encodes CASRFAGVDGELFF.

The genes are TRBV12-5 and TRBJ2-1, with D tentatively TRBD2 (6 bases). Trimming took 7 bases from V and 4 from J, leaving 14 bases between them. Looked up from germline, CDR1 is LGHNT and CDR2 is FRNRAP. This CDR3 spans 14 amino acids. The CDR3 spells CASARDLSYNEQFF. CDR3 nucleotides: TGTGCTAGTGCCAGGGACTTATCGTACAATGAGCAGTTCTTC.

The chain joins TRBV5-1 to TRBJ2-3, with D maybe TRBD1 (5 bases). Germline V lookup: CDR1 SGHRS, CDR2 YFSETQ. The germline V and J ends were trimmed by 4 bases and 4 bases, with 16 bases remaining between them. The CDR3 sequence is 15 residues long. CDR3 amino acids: CASSKGLIGADTQYF. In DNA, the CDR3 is TGCGCCAGCAGCAAGGGGTTGATAGGAGCAGATACGCAGTATTTT.

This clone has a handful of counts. CDR3 nucleotides: TGTGCCAGCACCGTTATGGGAGGCGGAGTCAACGTCCTGACTTTC. It is translated as CASTVMGGGVNVLTF. V is TRBV6-1 and J is TRBJ2-6, with a tentative D call TRBD2 (6 bases). V lost 7 bases to trimming and J lost 9 bases, with 19 bases between them. This CDR3 comprises 15 residues. CDR1 is MNHNS and CDR2 is SASEGT in the germline V gene.

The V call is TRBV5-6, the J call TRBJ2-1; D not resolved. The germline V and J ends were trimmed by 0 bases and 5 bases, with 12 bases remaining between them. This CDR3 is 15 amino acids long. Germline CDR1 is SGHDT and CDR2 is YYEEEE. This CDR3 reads CASSLVVLANNEQFF. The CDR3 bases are TGTGCCAGCAGCTTGGTTGTCTTGGCTAACAATGAGCAGTTCTTC.

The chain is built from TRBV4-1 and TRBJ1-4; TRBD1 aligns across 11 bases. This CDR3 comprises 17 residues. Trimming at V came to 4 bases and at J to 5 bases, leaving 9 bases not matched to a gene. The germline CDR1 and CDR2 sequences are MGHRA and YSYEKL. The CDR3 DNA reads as TGCGCCAGCAGCCGGACAGGGGGCGGAATCGAGAATGAAAAACTGTTTTTT. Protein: CASSRTGGGIENEKLFF.